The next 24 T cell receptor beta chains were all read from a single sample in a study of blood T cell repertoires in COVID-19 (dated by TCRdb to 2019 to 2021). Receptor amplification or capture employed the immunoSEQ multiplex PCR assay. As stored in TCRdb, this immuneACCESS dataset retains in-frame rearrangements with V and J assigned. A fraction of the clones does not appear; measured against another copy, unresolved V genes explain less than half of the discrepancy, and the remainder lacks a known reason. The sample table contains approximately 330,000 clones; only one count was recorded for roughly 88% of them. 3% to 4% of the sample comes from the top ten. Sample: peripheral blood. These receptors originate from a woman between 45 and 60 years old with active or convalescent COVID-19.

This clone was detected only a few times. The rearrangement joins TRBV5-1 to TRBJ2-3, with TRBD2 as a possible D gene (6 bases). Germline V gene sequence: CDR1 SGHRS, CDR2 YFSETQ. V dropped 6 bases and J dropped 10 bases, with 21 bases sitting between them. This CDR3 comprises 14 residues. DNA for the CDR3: TGCGCCAGCACCGGGACTGAGGGATCTACGGCGCAGTATTTT. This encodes CASTGTEGSTAQYF.

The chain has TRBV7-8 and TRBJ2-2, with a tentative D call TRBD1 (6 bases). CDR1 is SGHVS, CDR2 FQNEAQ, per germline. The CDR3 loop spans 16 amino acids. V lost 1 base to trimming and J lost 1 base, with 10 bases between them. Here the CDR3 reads CASSLGSTGNTGELFF. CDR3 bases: TGTGCCAGCAGCTTAGGATCGACAGGGAACACCGGGGAGCTGTTTTTT.

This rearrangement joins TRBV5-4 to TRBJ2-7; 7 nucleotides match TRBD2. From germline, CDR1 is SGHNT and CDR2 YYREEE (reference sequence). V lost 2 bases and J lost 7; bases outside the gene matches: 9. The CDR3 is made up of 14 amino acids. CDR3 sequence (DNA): TGTGCCAGCAGCTTAGGGCGGGAGCAAGGGGAGCAGTACTTC. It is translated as CASSLGREQGEQYF. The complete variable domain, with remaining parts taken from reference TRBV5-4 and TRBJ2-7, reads ETGVTQSPTHLIKTRGQQVTLRCSSQSGHNTVSWYQQALGQGPQFIFQYYREEENGRGNFPPRFSGLQFPNYSSELNVNALELDDSALYLCASSLGREQGEQYFGPGTRLTVT.

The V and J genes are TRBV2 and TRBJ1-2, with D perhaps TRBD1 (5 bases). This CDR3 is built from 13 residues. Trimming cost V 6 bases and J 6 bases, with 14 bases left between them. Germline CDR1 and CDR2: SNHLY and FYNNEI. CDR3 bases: TGTGCCAGCAGATACAGGCTTTCAGATGGCTACACCTTC. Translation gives CASRYRLSDGYTF.

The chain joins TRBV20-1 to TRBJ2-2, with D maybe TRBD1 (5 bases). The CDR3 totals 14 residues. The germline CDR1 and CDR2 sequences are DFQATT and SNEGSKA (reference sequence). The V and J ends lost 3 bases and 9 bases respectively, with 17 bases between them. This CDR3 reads CSASRQGVDRELFF. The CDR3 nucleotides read TGCAGTGCTAGTAGGCAGGGTGTTGACCGGGAGCTGTTTTTT.

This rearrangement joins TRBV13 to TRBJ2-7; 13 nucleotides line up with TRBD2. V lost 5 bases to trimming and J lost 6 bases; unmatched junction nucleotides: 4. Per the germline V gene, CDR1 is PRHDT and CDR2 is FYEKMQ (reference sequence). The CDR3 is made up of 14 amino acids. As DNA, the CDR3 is TGTGCCAGCAGCGTTCGGACTAGCGGGGGCGAGCAGTACTTC. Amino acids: CASSVRTSGGEQYF. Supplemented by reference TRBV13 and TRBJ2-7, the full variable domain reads AAGVIQSPRHLIKEKRETATLKCYPIPRHDTVYWYQQGPGQDPQFLISFYEKMQSDKGSIPDRFSAQQFSDYHSELNMSSLELGDSALYFCASSVRTSGGEQYFGPGTRLTVT.

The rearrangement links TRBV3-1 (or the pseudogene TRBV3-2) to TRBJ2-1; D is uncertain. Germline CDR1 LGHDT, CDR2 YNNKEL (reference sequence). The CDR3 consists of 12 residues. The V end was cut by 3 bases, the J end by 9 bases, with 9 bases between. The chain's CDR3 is CASSQVLGEQFF. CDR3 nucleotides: TGTGCCAGCAGCCAGGTCCTCGGTGAGCAGTTCTTC.

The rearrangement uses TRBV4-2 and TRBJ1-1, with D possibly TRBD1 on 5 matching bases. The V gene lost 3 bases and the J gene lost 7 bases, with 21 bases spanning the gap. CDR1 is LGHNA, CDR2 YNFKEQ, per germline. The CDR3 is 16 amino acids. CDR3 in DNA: TGTGCCAGCAGCCACCAGGGAGGCGGTCGTTTTAGTGAAGCTTTCTTT. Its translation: CASSHQGGGRFSEAFF.

Written as DNA, the CDR3 is TGTGCCAGCAGCTTATATGGGACAGGGTCTGAAGCTTTCTTT. Amino acids: CASSLYGTGSEAFF. The J gene is TRBJ1-1, the V gene TRBV7-8, with 9 bases identical to TRBD1. CDR3 length: 14 amino acids. Per germline, CDR1 SGHVS and CDR2 FQNEAQ. The J segment lost 6 bases and the V segment lost 2 bases, leaving 4 bases of the junction unmatched.

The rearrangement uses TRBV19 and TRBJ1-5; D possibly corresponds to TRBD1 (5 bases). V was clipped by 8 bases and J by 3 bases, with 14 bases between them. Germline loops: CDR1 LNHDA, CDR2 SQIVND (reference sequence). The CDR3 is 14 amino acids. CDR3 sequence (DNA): TGTGCCAGTGCGGAAGCAGGGTTCAATCAGCCCCAGCATTTT. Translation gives CASAEAGFNQPQHF. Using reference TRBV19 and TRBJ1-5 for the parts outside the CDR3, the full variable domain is DGGITQSPKYLFRKEGQNVTLSCEQNLNHDAMYWYRQDPGQGLRLIYYSQIVNDFQKGDIAEGYSVSREKKESFPLTVTSAQKNPTAFYLCASAEAGFNQPQHFGDGTRLSIL.

The CDR3 is CAISRTGNTEAFF. CDR3 nucleotide sequence: TGTGCCATCAGCCGGACAGGGAACACTGAAGCTTTCTTT. This chain uses TRBV10-3 with TRBJ1-1, with 7 bases lining up with TRBD1. This CDR3 contains 13 residues. The germline V gene encodes CDR1 ENHRY and CDR2 SYGVKD. V lost 6 bases and J lost 1; bases outside the gene matches: 2.

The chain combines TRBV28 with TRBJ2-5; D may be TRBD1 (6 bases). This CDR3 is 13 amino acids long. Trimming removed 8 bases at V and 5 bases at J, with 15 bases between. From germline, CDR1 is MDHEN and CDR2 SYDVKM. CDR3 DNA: TGTGCCAGCGGGCAGGGGCTGGAGGAGACCCAGTACTTC. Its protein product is CASGQGLEETQYF.

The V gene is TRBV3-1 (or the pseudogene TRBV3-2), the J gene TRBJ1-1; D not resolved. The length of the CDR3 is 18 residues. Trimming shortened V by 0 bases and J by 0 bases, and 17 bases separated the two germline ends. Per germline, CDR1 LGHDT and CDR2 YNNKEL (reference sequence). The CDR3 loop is CASSQERHSSYMNTEAFF. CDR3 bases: TGTGCCAGCAGCCAAGAGCGCCACAGCAGTTACATGAACACTGAAGCTTTCTTT.

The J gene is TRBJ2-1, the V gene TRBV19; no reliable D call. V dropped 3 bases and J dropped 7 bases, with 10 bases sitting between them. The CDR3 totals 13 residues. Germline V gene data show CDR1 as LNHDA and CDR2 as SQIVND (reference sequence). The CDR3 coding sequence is TGTGCCAGTAGTATGGCCCGAACGAATGAGCAGTTCTTC. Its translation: CASSMARTNEQFF.

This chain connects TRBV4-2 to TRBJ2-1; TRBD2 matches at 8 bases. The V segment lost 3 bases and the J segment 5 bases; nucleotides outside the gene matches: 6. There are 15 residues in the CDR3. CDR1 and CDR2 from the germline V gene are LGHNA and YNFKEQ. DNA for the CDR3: TGTGCCAGCAGCCACGGGGGGGCGAGGGACAATGAGCAGTTCTTC. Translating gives CASSHGGARDNEQFF.

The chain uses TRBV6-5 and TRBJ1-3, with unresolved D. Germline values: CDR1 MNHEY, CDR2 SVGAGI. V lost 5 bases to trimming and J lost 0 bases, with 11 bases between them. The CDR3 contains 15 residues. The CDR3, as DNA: TGTGCCAGCAGTATCCAGCGGGGCTCTGGAAACACCATATATTTT. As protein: CASSIQRGSGNTIYF.

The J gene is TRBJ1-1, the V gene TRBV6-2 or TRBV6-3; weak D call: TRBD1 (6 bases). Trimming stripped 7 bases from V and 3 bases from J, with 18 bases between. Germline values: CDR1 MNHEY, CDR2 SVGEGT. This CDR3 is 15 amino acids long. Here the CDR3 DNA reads TGTGCCAGCACCCCAAGGGGGGCGGGAGACACTGAAGCTTTCTTT. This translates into CASTPRGAGDTEAFF.

The CDR3 reads CASTGTGDTGELFF. The CDR3 DNA reads as TGCGCCAGCACCGGGACAGGGGACACCGGGGAGCTGTTTTTT. The rearrangement links TRBV10-2 to TRBJ2-2; TRBD1 matches 10 bases. Germline V CDR1 and CDR2: WSHSY, SAAADI. This CDR3 is built from 14 residues. J gave up 3 bases and V 7 bases, and 2 bases lay outside the gene matches.

This chain's CDR3 is CASSQAGQGVTDTQYF. The CDR3 DNA reads as TGCGCCAGCAGCCAAGCGGGACAGGGGGTCACAGATACGCAGTATTTT. V is TRBV4-1 and J is TRBJ2-3; 11 bases line up with TRBD1. The germline gives CDR1 MGHRA, CDR2 YSYEKL. V was pared by 1 base and J by 2 bases, with 2 bases of the junction left unmatched. This CDR3 contains 16 residues.

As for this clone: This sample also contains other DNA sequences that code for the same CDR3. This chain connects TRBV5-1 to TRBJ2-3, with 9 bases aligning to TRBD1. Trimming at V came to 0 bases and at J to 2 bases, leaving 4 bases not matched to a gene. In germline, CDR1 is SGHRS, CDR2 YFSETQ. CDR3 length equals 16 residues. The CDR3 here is CASSLGGQGTTDTQYF. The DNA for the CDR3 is TGCGCCAGCAGCTTGGGGGGACAGGGTACCACAGATACGCAGTATTTT. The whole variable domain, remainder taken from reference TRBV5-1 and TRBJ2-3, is KAGVTQTPRYLIKTRGQQVTLSCSPISGHRSVSWYQQTPGQGLQFLFEYFSETQRNKGNFPGRFSGRQFSNSRSEMNVSTLELGDSALYLCASSLGGQGTTDTQYFGPGTRLTVL.

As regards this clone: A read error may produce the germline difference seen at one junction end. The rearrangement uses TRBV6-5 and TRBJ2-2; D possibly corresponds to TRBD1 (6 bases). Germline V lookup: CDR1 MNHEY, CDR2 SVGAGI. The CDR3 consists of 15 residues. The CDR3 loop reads CASTYRGGNTGELFF. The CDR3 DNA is TGTGCCAGCACTTACCGAGGGGGTAACACCGGGGAGCTGTTTTTT.

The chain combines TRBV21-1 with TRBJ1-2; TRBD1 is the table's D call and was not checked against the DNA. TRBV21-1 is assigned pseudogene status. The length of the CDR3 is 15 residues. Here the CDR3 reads CASPGQGSWVYGYTF. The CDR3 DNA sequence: TGTGCCAGCCCGGGACAGGGGTCTTGGGTATATGGCTACACCTTC.

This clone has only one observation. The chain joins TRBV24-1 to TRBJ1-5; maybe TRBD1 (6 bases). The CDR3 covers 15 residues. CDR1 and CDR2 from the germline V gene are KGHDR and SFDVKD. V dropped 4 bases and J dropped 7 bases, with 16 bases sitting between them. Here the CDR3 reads CATSDPGQPHQPQHF. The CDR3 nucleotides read TGTGCCACCAGTGACCCAGGACAGCCCCACCAGCCCCAGCATTTT.

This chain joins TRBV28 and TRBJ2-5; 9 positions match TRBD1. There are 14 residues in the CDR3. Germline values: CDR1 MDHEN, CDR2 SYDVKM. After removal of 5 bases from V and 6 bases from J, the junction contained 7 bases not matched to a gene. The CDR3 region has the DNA TGTGCCAGCAGTCTCCCGGGACAGGGCCAGACCCAGTACTTC. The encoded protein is CASSLPGQGQTQYF.